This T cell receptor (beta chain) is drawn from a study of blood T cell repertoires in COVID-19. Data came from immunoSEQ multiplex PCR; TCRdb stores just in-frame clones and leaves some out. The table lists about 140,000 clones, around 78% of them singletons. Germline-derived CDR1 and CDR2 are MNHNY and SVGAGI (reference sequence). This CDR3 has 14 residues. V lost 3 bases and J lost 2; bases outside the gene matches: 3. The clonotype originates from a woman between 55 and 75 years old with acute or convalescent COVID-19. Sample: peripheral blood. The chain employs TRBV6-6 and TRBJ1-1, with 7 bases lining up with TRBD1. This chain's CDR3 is CASSYEGANTEAFF. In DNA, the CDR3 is TGTGCCAGCAGTTATGAGGGGGCCAACACTGAAGCTTTCTTT.